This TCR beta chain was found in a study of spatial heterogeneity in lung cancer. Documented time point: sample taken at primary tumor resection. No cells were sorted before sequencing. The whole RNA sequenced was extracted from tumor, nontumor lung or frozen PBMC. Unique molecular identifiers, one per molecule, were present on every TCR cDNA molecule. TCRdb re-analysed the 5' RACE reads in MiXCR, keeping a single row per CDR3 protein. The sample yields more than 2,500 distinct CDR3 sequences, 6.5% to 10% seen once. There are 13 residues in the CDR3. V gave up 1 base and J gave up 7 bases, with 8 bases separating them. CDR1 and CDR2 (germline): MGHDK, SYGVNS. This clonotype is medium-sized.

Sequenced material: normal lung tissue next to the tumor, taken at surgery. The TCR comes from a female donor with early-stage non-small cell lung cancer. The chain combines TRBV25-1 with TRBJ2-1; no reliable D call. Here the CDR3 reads CASSESGPNEQFF. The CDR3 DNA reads TGTGCCAGCAGTGAATCCGGACCTAATGAGCAGTTCTTC.